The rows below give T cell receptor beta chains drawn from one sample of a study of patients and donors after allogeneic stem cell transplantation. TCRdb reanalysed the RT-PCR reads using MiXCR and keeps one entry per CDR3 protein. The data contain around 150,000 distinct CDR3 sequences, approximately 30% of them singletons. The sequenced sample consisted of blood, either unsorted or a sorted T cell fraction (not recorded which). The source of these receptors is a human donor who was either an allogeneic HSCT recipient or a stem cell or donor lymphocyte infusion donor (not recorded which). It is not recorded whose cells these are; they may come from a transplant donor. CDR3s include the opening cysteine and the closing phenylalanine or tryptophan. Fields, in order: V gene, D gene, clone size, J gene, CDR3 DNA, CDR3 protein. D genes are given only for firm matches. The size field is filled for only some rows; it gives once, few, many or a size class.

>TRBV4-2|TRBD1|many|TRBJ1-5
TGTGCCAGCAGCCATTCGACAGGGGTGAGCAATCAGCCCCAGCATTTT
CASSHSTGVSNQPQHF
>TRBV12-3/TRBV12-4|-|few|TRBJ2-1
TGTGCCAGCAGTTTATTCGGGGACTACAATGAGCAGTTCTTC
CASSLFGDYNEQFF
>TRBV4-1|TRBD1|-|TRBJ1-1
TGCGCCAGCAGCCAATACAACCAGGGGGACGTGGCTTTCTTT
CASSQYNQGDVAFF
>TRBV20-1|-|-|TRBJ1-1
TGCAGTGCTAGTCAGGGACAACAAGCCGAAGCTTTCTTT
CSASQGQQAEAFF
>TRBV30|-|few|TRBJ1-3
TGTGCCTGGAGAGAGACCGGAAACACCATATATTTT
CAWRETGNTIYF
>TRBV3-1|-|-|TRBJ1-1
TGTGCCAGCAGCCCGTTTGCGGGGGGTATCACTGAAGCTTTCTTT
CASSPFAGGITEAFF
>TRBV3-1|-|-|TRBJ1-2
TGTGCCAGCAGCCAACAGATCGGAAATGGCTACACCTTC
CASSQQIGNGYTF
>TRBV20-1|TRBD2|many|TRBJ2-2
TGCAGTGCTAGACCTCCTGGCGGGAGCACCGGGGAGCTGTTTTTT
CSARPPGGSTGELFF
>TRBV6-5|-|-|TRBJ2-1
TGTGCCAGCAGTGACACAGGGCATGAGCAGTTCTTC
CASSDTGHEQFF
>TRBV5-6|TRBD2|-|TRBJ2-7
TGTGCCAGCAGCTTGTTGGGAGGGCTCTACGAGCAGTACTTC
CASSLLGGLYEQYF
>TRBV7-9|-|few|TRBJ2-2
TGTGCCAGCAGCTTAGGGGTCGGGGAGCTGTTTTTT
CASSLGVGELFF
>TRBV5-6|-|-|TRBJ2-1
TGTGCCAGCAGCTTTGGTAGCCATGTGCAGTTCTTC
CASSFGSHVQFF
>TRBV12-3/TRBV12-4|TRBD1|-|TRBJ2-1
TGTGCCAGCAGTTCCGGGGACAGCTACAATGAGCAGTTCTTC
CASSSGDSYNEQFF
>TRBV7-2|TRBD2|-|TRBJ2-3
TGTGCCAGCAGCTATCCTGGCGGGGGGGCCACAGATACGCAGTATTTT
CASSYPGGGATDTQYF
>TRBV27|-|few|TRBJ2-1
TGTGCCAGCAACTCTTGGTTTGGCGAGCAGTTCTTC
CASNSWFGEQFF
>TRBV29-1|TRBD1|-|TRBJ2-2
TGCAGCGTTGCCCGGGACAGGGGGCGCAGCACCGGGGAGCTGTTTTTT
CSVARDRGRSTGELFF
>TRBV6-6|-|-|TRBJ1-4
TGTGCCAGCAGTAACGACAGAGTTAATGAAAAACTGTTTTTT
CASSNDRVNEKLFF
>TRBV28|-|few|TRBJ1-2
TGTGCCAGCAGTATCCTAAACCTTGGCTACACCTTC
CASSILNLGYTF
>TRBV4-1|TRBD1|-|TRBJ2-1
TGCGCCAGCAGCCAAAAGGACAGGACTCAGTTCTTC
CASSQKDRTQFF
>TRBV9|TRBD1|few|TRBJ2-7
TGTGCCAGCAGCCACCGGTGGGGACAGAGCGACGAGCAGTACTTC
CASSHRWGQSDEQYF
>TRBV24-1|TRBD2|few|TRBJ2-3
TGTGCCACCAGTGATCCTACTAGCGGGAAATATACGCAGTATTTT
CATSDPTSGKYTQYF
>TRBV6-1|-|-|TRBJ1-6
TGTGCCAGCAGTGAAGGAAGCCGCTATAATTCACCCCTCCACTTT
CASSEGSRYNSPLHF
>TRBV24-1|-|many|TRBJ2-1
TGTGCCACCAGTGATCCATCTCAGGGGTCGGTAGGTGAGCAGTTCTTC
CATSDPSQGSVGEQFF
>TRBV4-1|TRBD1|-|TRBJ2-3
TGCGCCAGCAGCCAAGATCGATCAGGGGGCGCGGCAGATACGCAGTATTTT
CASSQDRSGGAADTQYF
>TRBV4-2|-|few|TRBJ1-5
TGTGCCAGCAGCCAAGATAGAAGGGGTAGCAATCAGCCCCAGCATTTT
CASSQDRRGSNQPQHF
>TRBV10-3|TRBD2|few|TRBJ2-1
TGTGCCATCAGTGGTAGCGGGAGGAGGCAGTTCTTC
CAISGSGRRQFF
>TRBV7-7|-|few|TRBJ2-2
TGTGCTAGCAGCACCCAGGTCACCGGGGAGCTGTTTTTT
CASSTQVTGELFF
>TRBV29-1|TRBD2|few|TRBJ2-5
TGCAGCGTTGCCCGGACTAGCGGGACGTTGGAGACCCAGTACTTC
CSVARTSGTLETQYF
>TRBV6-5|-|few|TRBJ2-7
TGTGCCAGCAGTTACTCTTCAGGGAGCTCCTACGAGCAGTACTTC
CASSYSSGSSYEQYF
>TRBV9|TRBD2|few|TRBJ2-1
TGTGCCAGCAGCGTAGTAGGGAAGGGGCGGGAGAGCTCCTACAATGAGCAGTTCTTC
CASSVVGKGRESSYNEQFF
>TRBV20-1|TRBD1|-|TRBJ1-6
TGCAGTGCTAGAGATCCACAGGGGGGGGGACCCCTCCACTTT
CSARDPQGGGPLHF
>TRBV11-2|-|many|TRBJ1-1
TGTGCCAGCGCCTGGCGTGGGGGGTGGACTGAAGCTTTCTTT
CASAWRGGWTEAFF
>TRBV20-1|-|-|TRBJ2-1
TGCAGTGCTAGCGGTGGACTTCTAGCCCTAGGGTCCTTC
CSASGGLLALGSF
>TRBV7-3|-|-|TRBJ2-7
TGTGCCAGCAGCCCGCAGAATGGACAGACTCAGTACTTC
CASSPQNGQTQYF
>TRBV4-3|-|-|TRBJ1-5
TGCGCCAGCAGCCAAGCGCCCCATAGCAATCAGCCCCAGCATTTT
CASSQAPHSNQPQHF
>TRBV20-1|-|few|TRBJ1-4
TGCAGTGCTAGTACGGCGAAGAGTGAAAAACTGTTTTTT
CSASTAKSEKLFF
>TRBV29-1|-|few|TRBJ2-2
TGCAGCGCCGAGGGGATAAGCGGGGAGCTGTTTTTT
CSAEGISGELFF
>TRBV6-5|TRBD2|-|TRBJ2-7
TGTGCCAGCACCACGGGAGGGGGACGCGAGCAGTACTTC
CASTTGGGREQYF
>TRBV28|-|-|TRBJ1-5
TGTGCCAGCAGTCTGTCTCAGGGGAATCAGCCCCAGCATTTT
CASSLSQGNQPQHF
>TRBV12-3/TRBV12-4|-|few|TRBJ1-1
TGTGCCAGCAGTTTTTTCGGGGGCTGGGTCACTGAAGCTTTCTTT
CASSFFGGWVTEAFF
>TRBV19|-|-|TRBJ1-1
TGTGCCAGTAGTATCGACGGGGGAGGCACTGAAGCTTTCTTT
CASSIDGGGTEAFF
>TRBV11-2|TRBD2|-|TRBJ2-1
TGTGCCAGCAGCTCGGGACTAGTATTATACAATGAGCAGTTCTTC
CASSSGLVLYNEQFF
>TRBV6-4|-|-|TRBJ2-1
TGTGCCAGCAGTACAGGGTTTGACGACAATGAGCAGTTCTTC
CASSTGFDDNEQFF
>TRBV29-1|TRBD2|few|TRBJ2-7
TGCAGCTCTGCAGACGGACTAGCTGCCGAGCAGTACTTC
CSSADGLAAEQYF
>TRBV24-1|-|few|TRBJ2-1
TGTGCCACCAGGGGTGGGGGCAACAATGAGCAGTTCTTC
CATRGGGNNEQFF
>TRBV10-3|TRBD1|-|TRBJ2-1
TGTGCCATCAGTGTGAAGGGGGCCCCCATGATATGGCAGTTCTTC
CAISVKGAPMIWQFF
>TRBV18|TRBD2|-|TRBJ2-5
TGTGCCAGCTCACCACTGGATCTAGCGGGAGAGACCCAGTACTTC
CASSPLDLAGETQYF
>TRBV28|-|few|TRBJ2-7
TGTGCCAGCAGTTTTCCAGGGTCAAAGGGGGGTAATTACGAGCAGTACTTC
CASSFPGSKGGNYEQYF